Below, one TCR beta chain is given with its context. This clonotype has a handful of counts. The antigen it recognizes is unknown. Base qualities are missing; no much larger clone stands one base away. V ends up 4 bases short and J 7 bases short, with an unmatched junction base count of 9. Its CDR3 holds 14 amino acids, cysteine through phenylalanine. The retained sequence is limited to the CDR3, 42 bases, with the frame set at the first base. CDR1 and CDR2 (MNHEY, SMNVEV) derive from the germline V gene (reference sequence). This record belongs to a study of T-cell reconstitution after alpha-beta-depleted transplantation in children listed by TCRdb under 2016. Background for the entire study: Using TCR repertoire profiling, the study quantitatively followed how T-cell immune reconstitution unfolded in children after TCRalphabeta/CD19-depleted allogeneic hematopoietic cell transplantation. Study-level results and caveats: The apparently early alphabetaT-cell count recovery about two months after transplant was reportedly dependent on only several hundred rapidly expanded clones derived from non-depleted graft cells. In some patients, the high TCRbeta diversity seen at day 60 was put down to recipient T cells and intrathymic progenitors that had survived conditioning. Hyperexpanded clone frequencies declined over subsequent months; after one year, T-cell counts and TCRbeta diversity were mostly attributed to newly produced T cells.

The protocol used for the library was PCR. Sequencing was performed on an Illumina HiSeq 2500. To normalize quantification of the TCRbeta repertoire, the TCR libraries were built with molecular barcoding that relied on unique molecular identifiers. The raw public reads went through TCRdb reprocessing: fastp at Q25, MiXCR clone calling, in-frame beta chains kept. Rows with a matching CDR3 protein are joined into one entry that keeps the most common DNA and genes. The sample contains 780,000 or so distinct CDR3 sequences, about 15% of them found a single time. The top ten clones comprise 5% of the sample. The treatment or condition label of this sample denotes: allogeneic hematopoietic cell transplantation with graft depleted of TCRalphabeta T cells and CD19 B cells. The children who served as transplant recipients had been given grafts of TCRalphabeta/CD19-depleted allogeneic hematopoietic cells.

Here the sequenced sample was PBMCs, mostly from graft donor cells, taken 360 days after TCRalphabeta/CD19-depleted stem cell transplant. The sequence came from a male patient younger than 18 who had a stem cell transplant for acute lymphoblastic leukemia, so the T cells may come from the graft donor. This chain joins TRBV27 to TRBJ2-7; TRBD2 agrees with 8 junctional bases. In nucleotides, the sequence is TGTGCCAGCAGTTCAACTAGCGGCCGCGCGGAGCAGTACTTC. This translates into CASSSTSGRAEQYF.